This TCR beta chain was documented in a study of T cell responses to AZD1222 COVID-19 vaccine. Trimming removed 4 bases at V and 4 bases at J, with 14 bases between. This CDR3 has 14 residues. Per germline, CDR1 GTSNPN and CDR2 SVGIG (reference sequence). This table comes from immunoSEQ multiplex PCR, and its TCRdb copy is limited to in-frame clones, with some not included. There are some 150,000 clones in the sample; around 90% occur only once, and under 4% lies in the top ten. The chain couples TRBV30 to TRBJ1-3, with TRBD1 as a possible D gene (6 bases). This TCR derives from an adult who received the AZD1222 COVID-19 vaccine. This material consisted of peripheral blood, taken 28 days after the second AZD1222 dose. The CDR3 DNA is TGTGCCTGGACCCCAACAGGGCCCGGAAACACCATATATTTT. This translates into CAWTPTGPGNTIYF.